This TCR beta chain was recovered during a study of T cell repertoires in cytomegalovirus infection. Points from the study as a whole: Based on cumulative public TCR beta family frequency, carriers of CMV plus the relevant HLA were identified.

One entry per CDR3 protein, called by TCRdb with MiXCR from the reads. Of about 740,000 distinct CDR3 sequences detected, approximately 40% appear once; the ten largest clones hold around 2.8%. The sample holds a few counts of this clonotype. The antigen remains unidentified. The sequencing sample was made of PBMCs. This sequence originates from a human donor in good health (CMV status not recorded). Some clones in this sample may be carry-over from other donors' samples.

The DNA of the CDR3 is TGTGCCAGCAGTTGGGGGCCTAGGTTGACGTGGAACACCGGGGAGCTGTTTTTT. This sequence encodes CASSWGPRLTWNTGELFF. The rearrangement joins TRBV6-2 or TRBV6-3 to TRBJ2-2; perhaps TRBD1 as D (6 bases). Looked up from germline, CDR1 is MNHEY and CDR2 is SVGEGT. The CDR3 has 18 amino acids. The V and J ends lost 4 bases and 1 base respectively, with 19 bases between them.